These 5 T cell receptor beta chains were sequenced from one sample in a study of blood T cell repertoires in COVID-19. Assay used: immunoSEQ multiplex PCR; TCRdb lists only in-frame clones, some missing. The sample carries 57,000 or so clones, around 85% recorded once. The specimen sequenced was peripheral blood. The receptors stem from a woman of 80 years or more with active or convalescent COVID-19.

The V gene is TRBV7-2, the J gene TRBJ2-7; 10 bases fit TRBD2. CDR1 is SGHTA, CDR2 FQGNSA, per germline. With 5 bases clipped from V and 0 bases from J, the junction kept 7 bases outside the gene matches. The CDR3 totals 16 residues. The CDR3 coding sequence is TGTGCCAGCAGCGTTAGCGGGGGGCTCAGCTCCTACGAGCAGTACTTC. It is translated as CASSVSGGLSSYEQYF.

J is TRBJ2-7 and V is TRBV5-4; 7 nucleotides match TRBD1. CDR1 is SGHNT, CDR2 YYREEE, per germline (reference sequence). The length of the CDR3 is 16 residues. V shed 5 bases and J 3 bases; nucleotides not matched to a gene: 14. The DNA for the CDR3 is TGTGCCAGCAGTGGCCCGACCGGGACAGTTAACTACGAGCAGTACTTC. This codes for CASSGPTGTVNYEQYF.

This chain's CDR3 is CASSFKGTGNEKLFF. CDR3 bases: TGTGCCAGCAGCTTTAAAGGGACAGGGAATGAAAAACTGTTTTTT. The V call is TRBV7-2, the J call TRBJ1-4; 9 positions agree with TRBD1. Germline assignment: CDR1 SGHTA and CDR2 FQGNSA. This CDR3 region has 15 residues. V dropped 3 bases and J dropped 5; count of bases not matched to a gene: 4.

The gene calls are TRBV5-6 and TRBJ2-7; TRBD1 matches at 7 bases. This CDR3 is 15 amino acids long. Unmatched junction bases numbered 11, after V lost 4 bases and J lost 4 bases. CDR1 is SGHDT and CDR2 is YYEEEE in the germline V gene. The DNA for the CDR3 is TGTGCCAGCAGCACGACAGGGCAGACGTTTTACGAGCAGTACTTC. It codes for CASSTTGQTFYEQYF.

The chain uses TRBV14 and TRBJ2-1, with a possible D match to TRBD1 (6 bases). V was clipped by 0 bases and J by 7 bases, with 22 bases between them. Germline CDR1 reads SGHDN; CDR2 reads FVKESK. The CDR3 contains 18 residues. Here the CDR3 DNA reads TGTGCCAGCAGCCAAGATTTGAGGGGGTGGAGATTGGCGAATGAGCAGTTCTTC. Translated: CASSQDLRGWRLANEQFF.